This T cell receptor beta chain emerged from a study of T-cell memory formation after mild COVID-19. Germline values: CDR1 SGHVS, CDR2 FNYEAQ. The CDR3 covers 14 residues. V was trimmed by 4 bases and J by 0 bases, leaving 9 bases between them. This clonotype has more than one count but fewer than ten. Its cognate antigen is unknown. 5'RACE primed from the constant segment yielded TCR alpha and TCR beta cDNA libraries bearing sample barcodes and UMIs. One entry per CDR3 protein results from TCRdb running MiXCR on the 5' RACE reads. Of around 130,000 distinct CDR3 sequences listed, more than 13% are singletons. Study-wide findings and caveats: Some responding clones appeared in pre-infection memory, suggesting cross-reactive memory joined. Contracting CD8+ clones were enriched in EMRA, CD4+ mainly in CM and EM.

This receptor was identified in an adult woman who had mild COVID-19 (a few samples of this study predate the infection). Cell type and time point are not known. The sequenced sample consisted of PBMCs or a T cell subset sorted from them (not recorded which). The V call is TRBV7-6, the J call TRBJ1-1; TRBD1 might be the D (5 bases). CDR3 loop: CASSSGGMNTEAFF. Here the CDR3 DNA reads TGTGCCAGCAGCTCGGGGGGGATGAACACTGAAGCTTTCTTT.